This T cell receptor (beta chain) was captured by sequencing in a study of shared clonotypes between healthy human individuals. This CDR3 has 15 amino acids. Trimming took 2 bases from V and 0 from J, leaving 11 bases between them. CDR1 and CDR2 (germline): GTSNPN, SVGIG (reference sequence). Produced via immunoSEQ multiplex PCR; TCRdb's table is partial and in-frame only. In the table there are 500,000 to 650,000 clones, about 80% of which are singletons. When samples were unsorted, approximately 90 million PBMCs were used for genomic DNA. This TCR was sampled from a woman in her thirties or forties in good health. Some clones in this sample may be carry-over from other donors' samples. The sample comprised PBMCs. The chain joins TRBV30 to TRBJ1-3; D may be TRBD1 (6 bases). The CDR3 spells CAWSRDTLSGNTIYF. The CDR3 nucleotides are TGTGCCTGGAGTCGGGACACCCTCTCTGGAAACACCATATATTTT.